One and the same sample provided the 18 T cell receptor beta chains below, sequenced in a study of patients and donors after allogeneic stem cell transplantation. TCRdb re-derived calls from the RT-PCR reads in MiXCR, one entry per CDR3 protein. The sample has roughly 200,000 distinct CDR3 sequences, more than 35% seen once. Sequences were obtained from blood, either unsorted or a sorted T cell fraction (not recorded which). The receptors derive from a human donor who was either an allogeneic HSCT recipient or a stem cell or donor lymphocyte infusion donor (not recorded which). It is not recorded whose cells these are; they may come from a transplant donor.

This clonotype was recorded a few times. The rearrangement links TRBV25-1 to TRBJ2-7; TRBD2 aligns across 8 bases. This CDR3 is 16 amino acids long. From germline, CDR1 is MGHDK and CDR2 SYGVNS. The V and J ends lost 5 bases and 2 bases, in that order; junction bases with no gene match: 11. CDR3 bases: TGTGCCAGCAGTCCCTTTTGGACTAGCTCGCCCTACGAGCAGTACTTC. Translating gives CASSPFWTSSPYEQYF.

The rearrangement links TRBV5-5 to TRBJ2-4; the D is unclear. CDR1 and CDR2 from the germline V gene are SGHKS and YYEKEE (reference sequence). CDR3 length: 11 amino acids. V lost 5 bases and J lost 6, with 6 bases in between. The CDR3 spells CASRVGNIQYF. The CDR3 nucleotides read TGTGCCAGCAGGGTGGGAAACATTCAGTACTTC. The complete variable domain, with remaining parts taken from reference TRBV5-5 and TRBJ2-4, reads DAGVTQSPTHLIKTRGQQVTLRCSPISGHKSVSWYQQVLGQGPQFIFQYYEKEERGRGNFPDRFSARQFPNYSSELNVNALLLGDSALYLCASRVGNIQYFGAGTRLSVL.

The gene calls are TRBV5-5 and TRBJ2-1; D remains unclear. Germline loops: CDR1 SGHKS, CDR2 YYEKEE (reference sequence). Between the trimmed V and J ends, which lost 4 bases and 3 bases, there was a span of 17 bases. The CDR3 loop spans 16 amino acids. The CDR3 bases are TGTGCCAGCAGCCCCGTGACGGCCCCCGTCTACAATGAGCAGTTCTTC. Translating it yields CASSPVTAPVYNEQFF.

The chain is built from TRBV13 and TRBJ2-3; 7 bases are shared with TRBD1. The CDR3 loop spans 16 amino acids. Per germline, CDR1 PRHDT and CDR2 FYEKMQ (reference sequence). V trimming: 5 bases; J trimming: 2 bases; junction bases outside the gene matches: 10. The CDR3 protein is CASSPRDSHFTDTQYF. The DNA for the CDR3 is TGTGCCAGCAGCCCCCGGGACAGCCACTTCACAGATACGCAGTATTTT.

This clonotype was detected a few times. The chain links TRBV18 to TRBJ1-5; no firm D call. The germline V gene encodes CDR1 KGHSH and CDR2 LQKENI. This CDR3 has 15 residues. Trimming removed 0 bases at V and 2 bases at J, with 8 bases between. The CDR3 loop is CASSPPAFGNQPQHF. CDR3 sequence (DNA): TGTGCCAGCTCACCACCTGCCTTCGGCAATCAGCCCCAGCATTTT.

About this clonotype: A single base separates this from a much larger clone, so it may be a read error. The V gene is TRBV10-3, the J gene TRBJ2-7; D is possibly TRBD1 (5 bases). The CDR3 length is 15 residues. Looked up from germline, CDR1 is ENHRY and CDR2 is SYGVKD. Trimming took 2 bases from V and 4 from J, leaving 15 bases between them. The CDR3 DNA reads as TGTGCCATCAGTGAGGCGAACCCTGGGGCATACGAGCAGTACTTC. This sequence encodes CAISEANPGAYEQYF.

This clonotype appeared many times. CDR3: CASSPLTEDTQYF. Written as DNA, the CDR3 is TGTGCCAGCAGCCCACTTACTGAAGATACGCAGTATTTT. V is TRBV7-3 and J is TRBJ2-3; D is undetermined. Trimming took off 5 bases at V and 5 bases at J, with 11 bases between the two ends. This CDR3 is 13 amino acids long. In germline, CDR1 is SGHTA, CDR2 FQGTGA.

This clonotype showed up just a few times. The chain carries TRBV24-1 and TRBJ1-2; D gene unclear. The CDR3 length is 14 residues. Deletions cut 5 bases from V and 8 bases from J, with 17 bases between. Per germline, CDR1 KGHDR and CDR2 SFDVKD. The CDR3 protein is CATSAPGRAEGYTF. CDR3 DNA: TGTGCCACCAGTGCCCCGGGGAGGGCAGAAGGCTACACCTTC.

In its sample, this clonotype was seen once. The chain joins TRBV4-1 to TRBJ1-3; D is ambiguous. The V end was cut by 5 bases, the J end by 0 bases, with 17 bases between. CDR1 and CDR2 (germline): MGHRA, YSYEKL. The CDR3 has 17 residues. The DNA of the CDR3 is TGCGCCAGCAGCACAGTAGGCTTCACAAGCTCTGGAAACACCATATATTTT. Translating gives CASSTVGFTSSGNTIYF.

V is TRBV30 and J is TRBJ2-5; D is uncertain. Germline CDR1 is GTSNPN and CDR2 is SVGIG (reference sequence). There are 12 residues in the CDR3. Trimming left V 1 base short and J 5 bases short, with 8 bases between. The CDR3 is CAWSEARETQYF. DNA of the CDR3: TGTGCCTGGAGTGAGGCTCGGGAGACCCAGTACTTC.

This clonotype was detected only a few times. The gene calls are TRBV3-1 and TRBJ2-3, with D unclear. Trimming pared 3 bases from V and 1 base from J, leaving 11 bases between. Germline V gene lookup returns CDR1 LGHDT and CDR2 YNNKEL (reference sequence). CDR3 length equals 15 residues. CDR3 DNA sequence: TGTGCCAGCAGCCACGATGAGACTGGCACAGATACGCAGTATTTT. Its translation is CASSHDETGTDTQYF.

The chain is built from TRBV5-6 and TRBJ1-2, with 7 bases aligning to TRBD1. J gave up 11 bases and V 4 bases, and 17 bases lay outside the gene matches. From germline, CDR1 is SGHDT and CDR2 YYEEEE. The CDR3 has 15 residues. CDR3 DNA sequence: TGTGCCAGCAGCCTCTCCCAGGGGGGTTTGAACTGGTACACCTTC. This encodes CASSLSQGGLNWYTF.

DNA of the CDR3: TGCGCCAGCAGCCAAGGTGTTGGGACGGGCAATCAGCCCCAGCATTTT. This sequence encodes CASSQGVGTGNQPQHF. J is TRBJ1-5 and V is TRBV4-1, with D maybe TRBD1 (5 bases). Germline lookup yields CDR1 MGHRA and CDR2 YSYEKL. Trimming cost V 1 base and J 2 bases, with 12 bases left between them. This CDR3 has 16 residues.

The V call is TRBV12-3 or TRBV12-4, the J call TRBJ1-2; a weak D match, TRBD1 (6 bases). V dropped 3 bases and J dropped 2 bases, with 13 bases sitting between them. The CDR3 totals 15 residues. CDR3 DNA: TGTGCCAGCAGTTTTGAGCAGGGGATAAACTATGGCTACACCTTC. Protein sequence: CASSFEQGINYGYTF.

DNA for the CDR3: TGTGCCAGCAGCCCCCTCCAGGGACAGATAAAGAACACCGGGGAGCTGTTTTTT. As protein: CASSPLQGQIKNTGELFF. The rearrangement links TRBV7-3 to TRBJ2-2; 7 bases fit TRBD1. V shed 5 bases and J 1 base; nucleotides not matched to a gene: 13. Germline loops: CDR1 SGHTA, CDR2 FQGTGA. The CDR3 spans 18 residues.

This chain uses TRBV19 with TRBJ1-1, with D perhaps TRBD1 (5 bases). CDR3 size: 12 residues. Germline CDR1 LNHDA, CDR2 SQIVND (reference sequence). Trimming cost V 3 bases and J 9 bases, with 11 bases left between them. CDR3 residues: CASSMVGAQAFF. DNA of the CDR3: TGTGCCAGTAGTATGGTCGGGGCGCAAGCTTTCTTT.

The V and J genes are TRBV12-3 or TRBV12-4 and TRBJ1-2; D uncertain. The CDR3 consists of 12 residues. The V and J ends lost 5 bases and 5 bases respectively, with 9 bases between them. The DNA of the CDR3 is TGTGCCAGCAGTCCTTCAGCTTATGGCTACACCTTC. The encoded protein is CASSPSAYGYTF.

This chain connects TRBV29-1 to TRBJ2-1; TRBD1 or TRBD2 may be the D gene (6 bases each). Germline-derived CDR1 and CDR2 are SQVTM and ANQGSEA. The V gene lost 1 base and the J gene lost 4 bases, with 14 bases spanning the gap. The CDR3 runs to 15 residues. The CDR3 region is CSVEGPRGRYNEQFF. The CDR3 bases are TGCAGCGTTGAAGGTCCTAGGGGGAGGTACAATGAGCAGTTCTTC.